The sample holds a few counts of the clone carrying this TCR beta chain. This sample was taken from a study of T-cell reconstitution after alpha-beta-depleted transplantation in children. Trimming cost V 4 bases and J 3 bases; bases outside gene matches: 5. In germline, CDR1 is SQVTM, CDR2 ANQGSEA. This CDR3 has 13 amino acids. Researchers prepared the TCRbeta library using unique molecular identifiers, the study reports. TCRdb redid the calling of the PCR reads with MiXCR, one entry per CDR3 protein. The top ten hold about 6% of the sample, which has about 480,000 distinct CDR3 sequences, 9.5% to 15% seen once.

The chain recombines TRBV29-1 with TRBJ2-7; 8 nucleotides line up with TRBD2. Sequenced here: PBMCs from the stem cell graft donor, sampled from the stem cell graft. This clonotype was obtained from a human donor who donated a stem cell graft to a child with combined immunodeficiency. The CDR3 loop is CSVATSGLYEQYF. The DNA for the CDR3 is TGCAGCGTTGCCACTAGCGGACTCTACGAGCAGTACTTC.